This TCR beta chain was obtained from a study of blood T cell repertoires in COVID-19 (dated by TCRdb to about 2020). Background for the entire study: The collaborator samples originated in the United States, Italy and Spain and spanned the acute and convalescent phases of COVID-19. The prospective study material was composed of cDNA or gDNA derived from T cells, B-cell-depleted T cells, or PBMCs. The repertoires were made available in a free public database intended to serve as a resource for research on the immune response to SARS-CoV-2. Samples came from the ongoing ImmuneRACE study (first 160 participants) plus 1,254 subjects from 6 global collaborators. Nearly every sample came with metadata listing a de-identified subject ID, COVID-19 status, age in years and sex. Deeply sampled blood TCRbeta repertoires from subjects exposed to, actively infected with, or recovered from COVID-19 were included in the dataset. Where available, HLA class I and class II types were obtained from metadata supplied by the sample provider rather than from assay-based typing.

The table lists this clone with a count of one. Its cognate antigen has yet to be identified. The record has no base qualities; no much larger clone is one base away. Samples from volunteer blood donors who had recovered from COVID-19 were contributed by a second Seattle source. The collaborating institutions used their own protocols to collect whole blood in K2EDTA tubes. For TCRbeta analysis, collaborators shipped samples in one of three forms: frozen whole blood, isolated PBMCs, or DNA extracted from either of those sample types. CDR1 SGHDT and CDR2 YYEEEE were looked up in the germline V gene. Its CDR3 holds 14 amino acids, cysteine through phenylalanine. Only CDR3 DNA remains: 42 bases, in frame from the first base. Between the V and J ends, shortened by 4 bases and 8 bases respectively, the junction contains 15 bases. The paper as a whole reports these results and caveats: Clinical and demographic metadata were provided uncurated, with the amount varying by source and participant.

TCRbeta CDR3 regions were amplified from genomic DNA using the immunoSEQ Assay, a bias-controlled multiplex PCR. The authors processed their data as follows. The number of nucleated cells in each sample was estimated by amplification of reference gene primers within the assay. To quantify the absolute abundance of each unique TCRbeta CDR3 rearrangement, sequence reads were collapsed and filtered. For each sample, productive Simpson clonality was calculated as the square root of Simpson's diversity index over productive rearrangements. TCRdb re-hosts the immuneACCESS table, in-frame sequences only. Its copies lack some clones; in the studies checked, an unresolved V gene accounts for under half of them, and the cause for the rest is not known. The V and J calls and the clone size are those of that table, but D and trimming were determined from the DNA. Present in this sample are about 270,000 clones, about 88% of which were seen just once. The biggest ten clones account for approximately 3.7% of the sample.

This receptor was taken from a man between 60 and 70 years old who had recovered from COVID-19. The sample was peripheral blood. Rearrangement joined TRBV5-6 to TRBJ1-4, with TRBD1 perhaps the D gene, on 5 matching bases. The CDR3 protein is CASSTRDGGEKLFF. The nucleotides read TGTGCCAGCAGCACCCGGGACGGAGGGGAAAAACTGTTTTTT.